These 20 T cell receptor beta chains were sequenced from one sample in a study of human T cells and chemical hapten exposure. Time point described: patch test 2, 6 weeks after DPC sensitization. Documented treatment: therapeutic diphenylcyclopropenone sensitization with weekly scalp DPC. TCRdb ran MiXCR on the RACE reads and lists one entry per CDR3 protein. This table has 73,000 or so distinct CDR3 sequences, about 9% appearing once. The sample in question was whole blood, obtained in connection with sensitization to the hapten diphenylcyclopropenone (DPC). All receptors come from a woman aged 50 to 65 with alopecia areata. Some clones in this sample may be carry-over from other donors' samples.

This clonotype has ten or more counts. V usage is TRBV30 and J usage is TRBJ2-3; D not resolved. Trimming took off 8 bases at V and 0 bases at J, with 15 bases between the two ends. CDR1 GTSNPN and CDR2 SVGIG come from the germline V gene (reference sequence). The CDR3 covers 14 residues. The DNA for the CDR3 is TGTGCCGGAGACTTATTAGATAGCACAGATACGCAGTATTTT. It translates to CAGDLLDSTDTQYF.

This clonotype appeared a few times. The J gene is TRBJ1-1, the V gene TRBV28; no definite D call. Per germline, CDR1 MDHEN and CDR2 SYDVKM. With 3 bases removed from V and 14 bases from J, the gap between germline ends came to 19 bases. CDR3 length equals 13 residues. Here the CDR3 reads CASSFVGNRKLFF. The CDR3 coding sequence is TGTGCCAGCAGTTTTGTGGGGAATAGAAAGTTGTTCTTT.

This clonotype was seen only a few times. The chain carries TRBV2 and TRBJ1-1; D not resolved. CDR1 and CDR2 from the germline V gene are SNHLY and FYNNEI. V was pared by 5 bases and J by 2 bases, with 9 bases between. The CDR3 has 13 amino acids. CDR3 DNA: TGTGCCAGCAGTCCAAGTGGCAACACTGAAGCTTTCTTT. Its translation is CASSPSGNTEAFF.

This chain uses TRBV7-6 with TRBJ2-1, with a tentative D call TRBD2 (6 bases). The CDR3 is 13 amino acids. V lost 0 bases and J lost 6, with 6 bases in between. Germline CDR1 reads SGHVS; CDR2 reads FNYEAQ. As DNA, the CDR3 is TGTGCCAGCAGCTTAGCGGAGGGCAATGAGCAGTTCTTC. Its protein product is CASSLAEGNEQFF.

The rearrangement uses TRBV28 and TRBJ2-7; D is unresolved. The germline V gene encodes CDR1 MDHEN and CDR2 SYDVKM. The CDR3 sequence is 15 residues long. V lost 4 bases to trimming and J lost 3 bases, with 16 bases between them. The CDR3 sequence is CASSSGGPGGYEQYF. Here the CDR3 DNA reads TGTGCCAGCAGTTCCGGCGGCCCGGGCGGCTACGAGCAGTACTTC.

There are a few counts of this clonotype. The chain joins TRBV18 to TRBJ2-1; D is uncertain. The V end was cut by 3 bases, the J end by 7 bases, with 10 bases between. Looked up from germline, CDR1 is KGHSH and CDR2 is LQKENI. The CDR3 is 13 residues long. Here the CDR3 reads CASSPRLGNEQFF. The CDR3 nucleotides read TGTGCCAGCTCACCTCGACTGGGTAATGAGCAGTTCTTC.

This clonotype has a handful of counts. The genes are TRBV27 and TRBJ2-2, with 7 nucleotides matching TRBD2. The V gene end was trimmed by 9 bases and the J gene end by 0 bases; junction bases not matched to a gene: 4. Germline loops: CDR1 MNHEY, CDR2 SMNVEV (reference sequence). The CDR3 is 14 amino acids. The CDR3 coding sequence is TGTGCCAGTTCCGGACTAGCGAACACCGGGGAGCTGTTTTTT. It codes for CASSGLANTGELFF.

The chain joins TRBV3-1 to TRBJ2-2, with D uncertain. Deletions cut 2 bases from V and 6 bases from J, with 4 bases between. The CDR3 contains 12 residues. The germline CDR1 and CDR2 sequences are LGHDT and YNNKEL (reference sequence). This chain's CDR3 is CASSQWSGELFF. In DNA form, the CDR3 reads TGTGCCAGCAGCCAATGGTCCGGGGAGCTGTTTTTT. The full variable domain, in which reference TRBV3-1 and TRBJ2-2 provide the parts outside the CDR3, is DTAVSQTPKYLVTQMGNDKSIKCEQNLGHDTMYWYKQDSKKFLKIMFSYNNKELIINETVPNRFSPKSPDKAHLNLHINSLELGDSAVYFCASSQWSGELFFGEGSRLTVL.

This clonotype was found many times. The CDR3 nucleotides read TGTGCCAGCAGCTTGGCCGAAAGGCTGAACACTGAAGCTTTCTTT. It translates to CASSLAERLNTEAFF. The chain is built from TRBV5-4 and TRBJ1-1; D call uncertain. Germline-derived CDR1 and CDR2 are SGHNT and YYREEE (reference sequence). V was cut by 0 bases and J by 0 bases, with 9 bases left in between. This CDR3 contains 15 residues.

This clonotype was recorded at least ten times. The chain carries TRBV12-3 or TRBV12-4 and TRBJ1-1; D remains ambiguous. Trimming pared 3 bases from V and 4 bases from J, leaving 3 bases between. CDR3 length: 11 residues. The CDR3 nucleotides are TGTGCCAGCAGTTTGAGCACTGAAGCTTTCTTT. It codes for CASSLSTEAFF.

This clonotype showed up many times. DNA for the CDR3: TGTGCCAGCAGCTTAATTCCGGGCAACACTGAAGCTTTCTTT. It translates to CASSLIPGNTEAFF. The chain couples TRBV6-2 or TRBV6-3 to TRBJ1-1; no reliable D call. Trimming stripped 6 bases from V and 2 bases from J, with 13 bases between. CDR3 length equals 14 residues. Germline V gene sequence: CDR1 MNHEY, CDR2 SVGEGT.

Only a few counts were recorded for this clonotype. The genes are TRBV29-1 and TRBJ2-7; no clear D gene. From germline, CDR1 is SQVTM and CDR2 ANQGSEA. Trimming shortened V by 2 bases and J by 4 bases, and 6 bases separated the two germline ends. The CDR3 sequence is 11 residues long. Here the CDR3 DNA reads TGCAGCGTTGAACAGGAATACGAGCAGTACTTC. Its protein is CSVEQEYEQYF.

This clonotype has more than one count but fewer than ten. The V gene is TRBV5-1, the J gene TRBJ2-1, with D hard to call. The CDR3 sequence is 12 residues long. CDR1 is SGHRS and CDR2 is YFSETQ in the germline V gene. The V and J ends lost 0 bases and 6 bases respectively, with 4 bases between them. The CDR3 sequence: CASSLVSNEQFF. The CDR3 nucleotides are TGCGCCAGCAGCTTGGTGTCCAATGAGCAGTTCTTC.

This clonotype was counted a few times. The rearrangement links TRBV29-1 to TRBJ2-7; no firm D call. CDR1 and CDR2 from the germline V gene are SQVTM and ANQGSEA. The CDR3 length is 11 residues. V shed 2 bases and J shed 3 bases, with 5 bases lying between them. The CDR3 coding sequence is TGCAGCGTTGAATGGGGCTACGAGCAGTACTTC. This gives the protein CSVEWGYEQYF.

This clonotype was detected a few times. The V call is TRBV29-1, the J call TRBJ1-2, with 8 positions matching TRBD1. The V and J ends lost 5 bases and 3 bases, in that order; junction bases with no gene match: 5. This CDR3 has 13 amino acids. Germline-derived CDR1 and CDR2 are SQVTM and ANQGSEA. CDR3 DNA: TGCAGCGTTACCAGGGGGCCTGACTATGGCTACACCTTC. Amino acid sequence: CSVTRGPDYGYTF. The complete variable domain, with remaining parts taken from reference TRBV29-1 and TRBJ1-2, reads SAVISQKPSRDICQRGTSLTIQCQVDSQVTMMFWYRQQPGQSLTLIATANQGSEATYESGFVIDKFPISRPNLTFSTLTVSNMSPEDSSIYLCSVTRGPDYGYTFGSGTRLTVV.

This clonotype was seen at least ten times. The chain couples TRBV9 to TRBJ1-6; no clear D. Germline values: CDR1 SGDLS, CDR2 YYNGEE. This CDR3 has 12 residues. The ends were cut back, 0 bases at V and 7 bases at J, with 2 bases in the middle. The CDR3 DNA follows: TGTGCCAGCAGCGTAGGGAATTCACCCCTCCACTTT. Translation gives CASSVGNSPLHF.

This clonotype occurred many times. The chain employs TRBV20-1 and TRBJ1-1; 8 bases align to TRBD1. The CDR3 totals 16 residues. Germline V gene lookup returns CDR1 DFQATT and CDR2 SNEGSKA (reference sequence). J lost 0 bases, V lost 0 bases, and 6 bases had no gene match. CDR3 protein: CSARDPTGAVNTEAFF. In DNA form, the CDR3 reads TGCAGTGCTAGAGATCCGACAGGGGCCGTGAACACTGAAGCTTTCTTT.

The chain has TRBV6-1 and TRBJ1-1, with TRBD1 identical over 7 bases. CDR1 MNHNS and CDR2 SASEGT come from the germline V gene. CDR3 length: 12 amino acids. V trimming: 8 bases; J trimming: 4 bases; junction bases outside the gene matches: 4. The CDR3, as DNA: TGTGCCAGCTTACAGGGGTTCACTGAAGCTTTCTTT. Translation gives CASLQGFTEAFF.

In its sample, this clonotype was seen many times. The V call is TRBV28, the J call TRBJ1-2; 8 bases line up with TRBD1. V shed 3 bases, J shed 8 bases, and the junction held 11 bases outside the gene matches. The germline V gene has CDR1 MDHEN and CDR2 SYDVKM. This CDR3 region has 15 residues. CDR3 loop: CASSFIRAGGAGYTF. CDR3 sequence (DNA): TGTGCCAGCAGTTTTATCCGGGCAGGGGGCGCGGGCTACACCTTC.

This clonotype turned up a few times. The J gene is TRBJ2-5, the V gene TRBV5-1; no reliable D call. The length of the CDR3 is 14 residues. Germline values: CDR1 SGHRS, CDR2 YFSETQ. V lost 3 bases, J lost 2 bases, and 11 bases lay in between. The CDR3 nucleotides read TGCGCCAGCAGCTGGGGTACGGGTCAAGAGACCCAGTACTTC. Protein product: CASSWGTGQETQYF.